Each of the 29 T cell receptor beta chains below was sequenced from the same sample in a study of cytomegalovirus exposure and HLA in healthy donors. It was with 60 Vbeta and 13 Jbeta primers that the PCR ran. Sequencing was performed with immunoSEQ multiplex PCR; in TCRdb, only in-frame clones are kept and a portion is missing. The sample lists more than 85,000 clones, approximately 82% seen once, with around 15% in the top ten. The specimen was PBMCs. These receptors were collected from a young man in good health and CMV-seropositive.

J is TRBJ2-5 and V is TRBV6-5; D may be TRBD1 (6 bases). V was clipped by 2 bases and J by 4 bases, with 14 bases between them. The CDR3 extends over 15 amino acids. Germline V gene data show CDR1 as MNHEY and CDR2 as SVGAGI. The CDR3 sequence: CASSYSDRGGETQYF. In nucleotides, the CDR3 is TGTGCCAGCAGTTACAGCGACCGAGGGGGAGAGACCCAGTACTTC.

The chain joins TRBV29-1 to TRBJ2-1; TRBD1 might be the D (5 bases). The CDR3 contains 13 residues. Trimming removed 3 bases from V and 7 bases from J, with 13 bases in between. In germline, CDR1 is SQVTM, CDR2 ANQGSEA. CDR3 protein: CSVDQGNYNEQFF. The CDR3 DNA follows: TGCAGCGTTGACCAGGGCAACTATAATGAGCAGTTCTTC.

CDR3 amino acids: CASSPFRTGGTYEQYF. The CDR3, as DNA: TGTGCCAGCAGTCCTTTCCGGACAGGGGGAACCTACGAGCAGTACTTC. This chain links TRBV28 with TRBJ2-7; 10 bases align to TRBD1. This CDR3 region has 16 residues. Germline V CDR1 and CDR2: MDHEN, SYDVKM. V lost 5 bases, J lost 2 bases, and 9 bases stayed unmatched.

The rearrangement uses TRBV5-6 and TRBJ2-4; D remains unclear. Looked up from germline, CDR1 is SGHDT and CDR2 is YYEEEE. The CDR3 covers 15 residues. Trimming took off 2 bases at V and 0 bases at J, with 9 bases between the two ends. CDR3 nucleotide sequence: TGTGCCAGCAGCTTCGGTGGGCTAGCCAAAAACATTCAGTACTTC. Its protein product is CASSFGGLAKNIQYF.

V and J are TRBV7-2 and TRBJ2-2; TRBD2 is a possible D gene (6 bases). V dropped 4 bases and J dropped 8 bases, with 17 bases sitting between them. The CDR3 runs 15 residues. Looked up from germline, CDR1 is SGHTA and CDR2 is FQGNSA. The CDR3 nucleotides are TGTGCCAGCAGCTCCCGCACCGGAGGGCCAGGGGAGCTGTTTTTT. Its protein product is CASSSRTGGPGELFF.

V usage is TRBV30 and J usage is TRBJ1-5; D ambiguous. The CDR3 contains 13 residues. Germline V gene sequence: CDR1 GTSNPN, CDR2 SVGIG (reference sequence). V was clipped by 0 bases and J by 3 bases, with 6 bases between them. CDR3 sequence (DNA): TGTGCCTGGAGTGTACACTACAATCAGCCCCAGCATTTT. Translated: CAWSVHYNQPQHF.

This clone was detected once. The chain has TRBV6-5 and TRBJ1-4; D call uncertain. The CDR3 has 13 residues. Germline CDR1 reads MNHEY; CDR2 reads SVGAGI. V lost 11 bases and J lost 8, with 18 bases in between. CDR3 protein: CARAGTSGEKLFF. Here the CDR3 DNA reads TGTGCCCGGGCCGGCACTAGCGGAGAAAAACTGTTTTTT.

The CDR3 nucleotides are TGTGCCAGCAGCTTAGGCAGTTACAATGAAAAACTGTTTTTT. Encoded protein: CASSLGSYNEKLFF. The chain couples TRBV7-9 to TRBJ1-4; no definite D call. This CDR3 comprises 14 residues. CDR1 is SEHNR, CDR2 FQNEAQ, per germline (reference sequence). V was pared by 1 base and J by 5 bases, with 8 bases between. Drawing the rest from reference TRBV7-9 and TRBJ1-4, the complete variable domain is DTGVSQNPRHKITKRGQNVTFRCDPISEHNRLYWYRQTLGQGPEFLTYFQNEAQLEKSRLLSDRFSAERPKGSFSTLEIQRTEQGDSAMYLCASSLGSYNEKLFFGSGTQLSVL.

This clone was found a few times. The chain links TRBV6-6 to TRBJ2-3, with TRBD2 as a possible D gene (6 bases). V was pared by 6 bases and J by 2 bases, with 9 bases between. This CDR3 is built from 13 residues. CDR1 is MNHNY and CDR2 is SVGAGI in the germline V gene (reference sequence). As DNA, the CDR3 is TGTGCCAGCAGCAGGGACTTCACAGATACGCAGTATTTT. This encodes CASSRDFTDTQYF.

This clone has just one count. V is TRBV5-1 and J is TRBJ2-5; TRBD1 agrees at 8 bases. Unmatched junction bases numbered 8, after V lost 4 bases and J lost 0 bases. CDR1 and CDR2 from the germline V gene are SGHRS and YFSETQ. This CDR3 has 16 amino acids. The CDR3 is CASSPPRTGNQETQYF. CDR3 coding DNA: TGCGCCAGCAGCCCCCCCCGGACAGGGAACCAAGAGACCCAGTACTTC.

About this clone: Other DNA variants within this sample encode the same CDR3. V gene TRBV15 combines with J gene TRBJ1-2; TRBD1 matches at 8 bases. V lost 3 bases, J lost 4 bases, and 4 bases stayed unmatched. In germline, CDR1 is LNHNV, CDR2 YYDKDF (reference sequence). CDR3 size: 14 residues. The chain's CDR3 is CATSSGQGAYGYTF. CDR3 nucleotide sequence: TGTGCCACCAGCAGTGGACAGGGAGCCTATGGCTACACCTTC.

This chain links TRBV4-3 with TRBJ2-2, with D tentatively TRBD1 (5 bases). The CDR3 covers 17 residues. Trimming shortened V by 2 bases and J by 6 bases, and 19 bases separated the two germline ends. Per the germline V gene, CDR1 is LGHNA and CDR2 is YSLEER. DNA of the CDR3: TGCGCCAGCAGCCAAACATTCGGCAGGGCATGGTCCGGGGAGCTGTTTTTT. This sequence encodes CASSQTFGRAWSGELFF.

This chain connects TRBV4-3 to TRBJ1-2; D uncertain. The V gene's germline CDR1 is LGHNA and CDR2 YSLEER. The CDR3 runs 16 residues. With 0 bases removed from V and 6 bases from J, the gap between germline ends came to 17 bases. DNA for the CDR3: TGCGCCAGCAGCCAAGATAAGGTTTCTCAGGCAGATGGCTACACCTTC. This gives the protein CASSQDKVSQADGYTF.

The rearrangement joins TRBV4-1 to TRBJ2-1; D not certain. V was trimmed by 0 bases and J by 0 bases, leaving 9 bases between them. The germline gives CDR1 MGHRA, CDR2 YSYEKL. This CDR3 is 16 amino acids long. The CDR3 DNA reads TGCGCCAGCAGCCAAGATCTTGGCGGCTCCTACAATGAGCAGTTCTTC. Translation gives CASSQDLGGSYNEQFF.

The genes are TRBV19 and TRBJ1-5; 7 positions agree with TRBD1. The CDR3 is 15 residues long. CDR1 is LNHDA, CDR2 SQIVND, per germline (reference sequence). J gave up 2 bases and V 6 bases, and 7 bases lay outside the gene matches. The CDR3 spells CASSQTGLGNQPQHF. CDR3 nucleotide sequence: TGTGCCAGTAGCCAGACAGGGTTGGGCAATCAGCCCCAGCATTTT. The whole variable domain, remainder taken from reference TRBV19 and TRBJ1-5, is DGGITQSPKYLFRKEGQNVTLSCEQNLNHDAMYWYRQDPGQGLRLIYYSQIVNDFQKGDIAEGYSVSREKKESFPLTVTSAQKNPTAFYLCASSQTGLGNQPQHFGDGTRLSIL.

The chain links TRBV7-9 to TRBJ1-6; D might be TRBD1 (6 bases). Per germline, CDR1 SEHNR and CDR2 FQNEAQ (reference sequence). Deletions cut 2 bases from V and 6 bases from J, with 17 bases between. The length of the CDR3 is 17 residues. This CDR3 reads CASSLPQKQGLNSPLHF. The CDR3, as DNA: TGTGCCAGCAGCTTACCCCAAAAACAGGGTCTTAATTCACCCCTCCACTTT.

The J gene is TRBJ2-6, the V gene TRBV6-5; D call uncertain. The germline CDR1 and CDR2 sequences are MNHEY and SVGAGI. This CDR3 region has 15 residues. With 6 bases removed from V and 2 bases from J, the gap between germline ends came to 11 bases. The chain's CDR3 is CASRVTEAGANVLTF. DNA of the CDR3: TGTGCCAGCAGGGTTACCGAGGCTGGGGCCAACGTCCTGACTTTC.

The chain uses TRBV2 and TRBJ2-2; D is unclear. Germline-derived CDR1 and CDR2 are SNHLY and FYNNEI. This CDR3 spans 14 amino acids. Trimming stripped 6 bases from V and 6 bases from J, with 14 bases between. DNA for the CDR3: TGTGCCAGCAGCCAGAGGCCCGGTCCCGGGGAGCTGTTTTTT. It specifies CASSQRPGPGELFF. Supplemented by reference TRBV2 and TRBJ2-2, the full variable domain reads EPEVTQTPSHQVTQMGQEVILRCVPISNHLYFYWYRQILGQKVEFLVSFYNNEISEKSEIFDDQFSVERPDGSNFTLKIRSTKLEDSAMYFCASSQRPGPGELFFGEGSRLTVL.

This clone was detected once. The V and J genes are TRBV27 and TRBJ1-1, with a weak D call TRBD1 (6 bases). The CDR3 consists of 17 residues. Germline V CDR1 and CDR2: MNHEY, SMNVEV (reference sequence). Trimming pared 4 bases from V and 3 bases from J, leaving 21 bases between. CDR3 loop: CASSSYPTGGKDTEAFF. CDR3 nucleotides: TGTGCCAGCAGTTCCTATCCGACAGGAGGAAAGGACACTGAAGCTTTCTTT.

The chain uses TRBV28 and TRBJ1-1, with 8 bases identical to TRBD1. Germline lookup yields CDR1 MDHEN and CDR2 SYDVKM. V was pared by 8 bases and J by 7 bases, with 3 bases of the junction left unmatched. This CDR3 is 11 amino acids long. The CDR3 region is CASDGQGEAFF. In DNA form, the CDR3 reads TGTGCCAGCGATGGACAGGGTGAAGCTTTCTTT.

The rearrangement links TRBV28 to TRBJ1-5, with 10 nucleotides matching TRBD1. Trimming took 5 bases from V and 3 from J; bases not matched to a gene: 10. The CDR3 length is 17 residues. Germline CDR1 and CDR2: MDHEN and SYDVKM. In DNA form, the CDR3 reads TGTGCCAGCAGTACCCCAGACAGGGGGCAAATCAATCAGCCCCAGCATTTT. It specifies CASSTPDRGQINQPQHF.

This CDR3 is CASSPYADTQYF. The CDR3 region has the DNA TGTGCCAGCAGCCCCTATGCAGATACGCAGTATTTT. The gene calls are TRBV7-9 and TRBJ2-3; D gene uncertain. CDR3 length: 12 amino acids. Germline lookup yields CDR1 SEHNR and CDR2 FQNEAQ (reference sequence). The ends were cut back, 5 bases at V and 4 bases at J, with 7 bases in the middle.

This clone was seen only once. The rearrangement links TRBV21-1 to TRBJ1-2; TRBD1, the table's D call, lacks a check against the DNA. TRBV21-1 is a known pseudogene. The CDR3 is 15 amino acids. In DNA form, the CDR3 reads TGTGCCAGCAGCCGTCGGGACAGGGAAACGGATGGCTACACCTTC. This translates into CASSRRDRETDGYTF.

This chain links TRBV7-8 with TRBJ2-7; 10 nucleotides agree with TRBD1. The CDR3 has 15 amino acids. Germline V lookup: CDR1 SGHVS, CDR2 FQNEAQ. V lost 5 bases, J lost 3 bases, and 7 bases stayed unmatched. The DNA of the CDR3 is TGTGCCAGCAGCCCGGGCCGGGACAGGGGCTACGAGCAGTACTTC. Its translation: CASSPGRDRGYEQYF.

This rearrangement joins TRBV27 to TRBJ1-1; 10 bases are shared with TRBD1. This CDR3 is built from 15 residues. The germline V gene has CDR1 MNHEY and CDR2 SMNVEV (reference sequence). Trimming removed 5 bases from V and 5 bases from J; junction bases left unmatched: 8. The CDR3 DNA sequence: TGTGCCAGCAGTCCCCTGGGACAGGGGATGACTGAAGCTTTCTTT. Protein product: CASSPLGQGMTEAFF.

V usage is TRBV28 and J usage is TRBJ2-2; 9 nucleotides align to TRBD2. J gave up 1 base and V 1 base, and 4 bases lay outside the gene matches. This CDR3 has 17 amino acids. CDR1 MDHEN and CDR2 SYDVKM come from the germline V gene. CDR3 coding DNA: TGTGCCAGCAGTTTATCGCTAGCGGGGATGAACACCGGGGAGCTGTTTTTT. It is translated as CASSLSLAGMNTGELFF.

The DNA for the CDR3 is TGTGCCAGCAGCGGGGGCTTTGCGGGGGGCACAGATACGCAGTATTTT. This encodes CASSGGFAGGTDTQYF. V usage is TRBV5-6 and J usage is TRBJ2-3, with D possibly being TRBD2 (7 bases). V was pared by 4 bases and J by 1 base, with 16 bases between. Germline CDR1 is SGHDT and CDR2 is YYEEEE. CDR3 length equals 16 residues.

This clone was observed a handful of times. This chain connects TRBV7-9 to TRBJ2-5; possible D gene TRBD1, 7 bases. This CDR3 has 15 residues. V was clipped by 2 bases and J by 1 base, with 11 bases between them. Looked up from germline, CDR1 is SEHNR and CDR2 is FQNEAQ (reference sequence). The CDR3 is CASSLRQGGQETQYF. CDR3 in DNA: TGTGCCAGCAGCTTACGGCAGGGGGGCCAAGAGACCCAGTACTTC.

The chain has TRBV4-1 and TRBJ2-5, with a tentative D call TRBD2 (6 bases). Trimming removed 4 bases from V and 1 base from J, with 10 bases in between. Germline assignment: CDR1 MGHRA and CDR2 YSYEKL. This CDR3 has 14 residues. The CDR3 DNA is TGCGCCAGCAGCCGGAGGGGAGGCCAAGAGACCCAGTACTTC. This codes for CASSRRGGQETQYF.